The rows below give T cell receptor beta chains drawn from one sample of a study of cytomegalovirus exposure and HLA in healthy donors. Only in-frame clones appear in the TCRdb table, and some are missing; sequencing was by immunoSEQ multiplex PCR. The sample lists 120,000 to 150,000 clones, more than 85% occurring once. The material sequenced was PBMCs. Receptors were obtained from a man aged 18 to 29 in good health and CMV-seropositive. The CDR3 runs from the conserved cysteine through the conserved F or W.

v_gene	CDR3aa
TRBV5-4	CASSREGVNQPQHF
TRBV9	CASSVDRQATYFNGYTF
TRBV19	CASSMSSGGFNEQFF
TRBV7-7	CASSPPLKRRNEKLFF
TRBV7-9	CASSLSRGGRETQYF
TRBV6-5	CASSYTGDTQYF
TRBV6-5	CASSYSQGALVGGYTF
TRBV13	CASSLRQGIYTEAFF
TRBV11-2	CASSLTRGNQPQHF
TRBV6-5	CASSYSTPGFYEQYF
TRBV6-1	CASSDIPGLELFF
TRBV5-1	CASSFTTSGKRVNIQYF
TRBV7-6	CASSLPGKGNTIYF
TRBV30	CAWGLRTGLGNEQFF
TRBV5-1	CASSPRRLSGASTDTQYF
TRBV10-3	CAISVNGGGNEQFF
TRBV29-1	CSGSVSYNEQFF
TRBV7-2	CASSLSGTGGDTQYF
TRBV10-3	CAISERSGGVKNIQYF
TRBV5-4	CASSLWGGSGNTIYF
TRBV19	CASSIAGAANYGYTF
TRBV30	CAWRPPGGAEAFF
TRBV5-8	CASSASGMNTGELFF
TRBV2	CATAGAALEAFF
TRBV19	CASSLPGTMSGANVLTF
TRBV1	CTSSSPVATEAFF
TRBV11-3	CASSLGQIYGYTF
TRBV13	CASVTSRGTNTIYF
TRBV7-8	CASSLEAEDYEQYF
TRBV2	CASSRDRGEKLFF
TRBV27	CASSLDRGLTEAFF
TRBV18	CASSPRSGGNNEQFF
TRBV5-4	CASSLVSSGEQFF
TRBV18	CASSLGPGQPGELFF
TRBV10-3	CAISESGQGPFF
TRBV5-1	CASNLEPGSGELFF
TRBV4-1	CASSQEVLAGVTGYEQYF
TRBV10-2	CASSEYPQGASGELFF
TRBV19	CASSIFSPRRGSYNSPLHF
TRBV27	CASSGPGQGFTGELFF
TRBV9	CASSQGTLLDVLTF
TRBV7-8	CASSSGSYDEAFF
TRBV27	CASSPDRSKNTEAFF
TRBV29-1	CSGTPGNTEAFF
TRBV7-6	CASSLGGPWDTEAFF
TRBV9	CASSSQTRGTEAFF
TRBV7-6	CASSLVGTNTDTQYF
TRBV5-1	CASSFFNQETQYF
TRBV11-2	CASSLGGTGTYEQYF
TRBV7-2	CASSPSRTGELFF
TRBV6-6	CASRTGQGNNQPQHF
TRBV7-2	CASSFRDRDGRGQYF
TRBV5-4	CASSFPGTAEAFF
TRBV18	CASSPRDRVYEQYF
TRBV12-5	CASGLGPPRQGGHEQYF
TRBV4-1	CASSQGRASGSYEQYF
TRBV5-1	CASSFRWGIGTTGELFF
TRBV5-1	CASSSGLAGGQETQYF
TRBV6-5	CASSYRDRGEQYF